This T cell receptor beta chain stems from a study of CD8+ T cells in alopecia areata. Findings of the study overall: Across lesional scalp, and particularly alopecia totalis/universalis, clonality surpassed that of normal scalp.

Sampling of alopecia areata patients yielded lesional scalp punch biopsies as well as peripheral blood. Researchers picked out CD4+ and CD8+ T cells from PBMCs by sorting. cDNA prepared by RNA extraction and subsequent reverse transcription served as the template for sequencing. Profiling relied on immunoSEQ multiplex PCR, and the TCRdb table lists in-frame clones only, not all of them. The sample records 65,000 to 95,000 clones, 45% to 60% being singletons. To note about this clone: The target antigen is unknown.

Trimming cost V 8 bases and J 5 bases, with 13 bases left between them. Germline assignment: CDR1 MNHEY and CDR2 SMNVEV (reference sequence). The CDR3 is made up of 13 amino acids. This chain connects TRBV27 to TRBJ2-1, with TRBD1 as a possible D gene (7 bases). The specimen was NKG2D-high CD8+ T cells sorted from blood. The TCR was taken from a human donor with alopecia areata. The CDR3 DNA follows: TGTGCCAGCCGAGACAGGGAGGACAATGAGCAGTTCTTC. Translation: CASRDREDNEQFF.